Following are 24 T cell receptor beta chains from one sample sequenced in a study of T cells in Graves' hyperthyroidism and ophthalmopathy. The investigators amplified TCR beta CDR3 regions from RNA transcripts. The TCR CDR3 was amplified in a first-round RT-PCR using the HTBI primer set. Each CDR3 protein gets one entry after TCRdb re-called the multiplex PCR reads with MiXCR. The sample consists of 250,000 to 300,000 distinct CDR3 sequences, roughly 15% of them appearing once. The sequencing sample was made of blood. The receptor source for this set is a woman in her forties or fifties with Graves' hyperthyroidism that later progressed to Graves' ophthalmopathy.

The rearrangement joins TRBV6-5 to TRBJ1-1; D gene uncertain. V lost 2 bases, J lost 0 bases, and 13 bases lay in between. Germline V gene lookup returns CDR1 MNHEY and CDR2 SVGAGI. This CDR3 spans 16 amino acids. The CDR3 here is CASSYAEEYLNTEAFF. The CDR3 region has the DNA TGTGCCAGCAGTTACGCTGAAGAGTACTTGAACACTGAAGCTTTCTTT.

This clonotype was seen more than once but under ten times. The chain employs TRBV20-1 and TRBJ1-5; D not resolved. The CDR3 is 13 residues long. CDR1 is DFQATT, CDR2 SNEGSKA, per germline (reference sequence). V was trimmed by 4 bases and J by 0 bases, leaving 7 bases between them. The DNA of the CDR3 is TGCAGTGCTAACAGATATAGCAATCAGCCCCAGCATTTT. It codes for CSANRYSNQPQHF.

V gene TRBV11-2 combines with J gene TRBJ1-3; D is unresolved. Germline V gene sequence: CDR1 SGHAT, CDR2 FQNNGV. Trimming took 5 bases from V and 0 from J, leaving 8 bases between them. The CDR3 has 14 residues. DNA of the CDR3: TGTGCCAGCAGCGCCCGGTCCTCTGGAAACACCATATATTTT. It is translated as CASSARSSGNTIYF.

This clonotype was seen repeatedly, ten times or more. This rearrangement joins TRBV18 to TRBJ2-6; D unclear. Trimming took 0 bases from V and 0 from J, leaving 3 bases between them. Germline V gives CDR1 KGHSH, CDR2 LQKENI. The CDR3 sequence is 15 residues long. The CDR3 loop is CASSPPPSGANVLTF. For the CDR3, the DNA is TGTGCCAGCTCACCACCTCCCTCTGGGGCCAACGTCCTGACTTTC.

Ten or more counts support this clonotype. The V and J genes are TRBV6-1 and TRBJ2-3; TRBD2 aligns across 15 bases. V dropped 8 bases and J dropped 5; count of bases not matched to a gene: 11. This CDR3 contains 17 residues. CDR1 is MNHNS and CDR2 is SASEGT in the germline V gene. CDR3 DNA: TGTGCCAGCCCCGGGACTAGCGGGAGGCCTACATTAGATACGCAGTATTTT. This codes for CASPGTSGRPTLDTQYF.

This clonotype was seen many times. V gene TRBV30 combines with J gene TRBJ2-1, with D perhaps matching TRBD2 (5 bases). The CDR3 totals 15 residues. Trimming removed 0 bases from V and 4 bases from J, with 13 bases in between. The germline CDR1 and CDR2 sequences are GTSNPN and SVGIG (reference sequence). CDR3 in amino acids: CAWSVRSGPYNEQFF. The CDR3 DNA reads TGTGCCTGGAGTGTACGAAGCGGACCATACAATGAGCAGTTCTTC.

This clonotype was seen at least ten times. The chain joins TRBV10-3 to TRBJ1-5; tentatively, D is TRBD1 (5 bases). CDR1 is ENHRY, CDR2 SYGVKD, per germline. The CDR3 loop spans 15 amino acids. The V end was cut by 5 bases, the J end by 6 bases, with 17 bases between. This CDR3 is CAISKDTAVGQPQHF. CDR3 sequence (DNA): TGTGCCATCAGTAAGGACACGGCTGTGGGTCAGCCCCAGCATTTT.

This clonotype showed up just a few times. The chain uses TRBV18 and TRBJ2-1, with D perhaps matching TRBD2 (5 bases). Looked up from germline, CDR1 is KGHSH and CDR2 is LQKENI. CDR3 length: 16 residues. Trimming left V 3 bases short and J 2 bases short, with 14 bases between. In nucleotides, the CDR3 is TGTGCCAGCTCACCTCGCCGGCCGGGGACCTACAATGAGCAGTTCTTC. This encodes CASSPRRPGTYNEQFF.

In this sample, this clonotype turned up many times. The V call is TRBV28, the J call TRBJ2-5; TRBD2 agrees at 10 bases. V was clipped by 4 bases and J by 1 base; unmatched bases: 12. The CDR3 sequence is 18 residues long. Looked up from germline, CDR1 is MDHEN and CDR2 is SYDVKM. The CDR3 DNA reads TGTGCCAGCAGTTCCCCGTGGGCGTCTAGCGGGAGCCAAGAGACCCAGTACTTC. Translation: CASSSPWASSGSQETQYF.

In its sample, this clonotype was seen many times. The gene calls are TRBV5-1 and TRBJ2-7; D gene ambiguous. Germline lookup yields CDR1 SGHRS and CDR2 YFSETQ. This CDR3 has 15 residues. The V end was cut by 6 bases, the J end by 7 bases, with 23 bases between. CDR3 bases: TGCGCCAGCAACCTGCAAGACGGACCCCCGGCGGAGCAGTACTTC. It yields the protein CASNLQDGPPAEQYF.

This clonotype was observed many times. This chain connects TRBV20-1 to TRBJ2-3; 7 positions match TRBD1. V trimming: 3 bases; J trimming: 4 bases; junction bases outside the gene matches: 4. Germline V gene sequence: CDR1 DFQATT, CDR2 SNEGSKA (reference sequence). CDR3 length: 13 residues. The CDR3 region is CSASWQGADTQYF. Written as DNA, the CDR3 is TGCAGTGCTAGTTGGCAGGGGGCAGATACGCAGTATTTT.

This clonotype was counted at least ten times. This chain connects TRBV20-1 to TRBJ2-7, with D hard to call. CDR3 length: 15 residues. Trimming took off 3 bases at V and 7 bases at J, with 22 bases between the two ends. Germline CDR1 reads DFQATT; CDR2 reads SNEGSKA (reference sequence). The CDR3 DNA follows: TGCAGTGCTAGTGCCGACGGCGAACGGAGTGAGGAGCAGTACTTC. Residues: CSASADGERSEEQYF.

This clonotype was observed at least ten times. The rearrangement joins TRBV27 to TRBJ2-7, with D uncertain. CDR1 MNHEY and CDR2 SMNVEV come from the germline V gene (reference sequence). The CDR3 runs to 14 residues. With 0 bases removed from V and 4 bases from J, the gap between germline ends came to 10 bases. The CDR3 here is CASSLSHSRYEQYF. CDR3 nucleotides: TGTGCCAGCAGTTTATCTCACAGTCGGTACGAGCAGTACTTC.

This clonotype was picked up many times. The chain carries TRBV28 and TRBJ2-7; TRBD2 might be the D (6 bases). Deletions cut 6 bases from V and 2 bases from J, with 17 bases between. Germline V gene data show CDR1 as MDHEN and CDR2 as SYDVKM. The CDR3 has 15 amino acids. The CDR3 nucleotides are TGTGCCAGCAGCCTGACCGGGAGCTTGGCCTACGAGCAGTACTTC. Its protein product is CASSLTGSLAYEQYF.

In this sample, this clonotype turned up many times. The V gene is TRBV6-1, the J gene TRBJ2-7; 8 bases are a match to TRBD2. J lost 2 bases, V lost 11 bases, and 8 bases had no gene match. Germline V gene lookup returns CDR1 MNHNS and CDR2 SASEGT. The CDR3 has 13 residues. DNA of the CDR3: TGTGCCGCCGGGGGGGGGCCGACCTACGAGCAGTACTTC. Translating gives CAAGGGPTYEQYF.

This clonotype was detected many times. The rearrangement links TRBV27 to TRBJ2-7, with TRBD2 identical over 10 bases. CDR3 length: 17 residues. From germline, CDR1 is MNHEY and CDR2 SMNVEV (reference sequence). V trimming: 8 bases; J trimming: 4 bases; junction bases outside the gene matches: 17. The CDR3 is CASCRTSGNPSVYEQYF. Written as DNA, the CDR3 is TGTGCCAGCTGTCGGACTAGCGGAAATCCATCGGTATACGAGCAGTACTTC.

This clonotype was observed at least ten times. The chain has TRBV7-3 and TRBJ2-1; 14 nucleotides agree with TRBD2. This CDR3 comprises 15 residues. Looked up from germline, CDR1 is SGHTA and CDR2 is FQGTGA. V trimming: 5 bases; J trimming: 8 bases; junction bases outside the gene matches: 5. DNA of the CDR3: TGTGCCAGCAGCCACGGGACTAGCGGGAGAGATGAGCAGTTCTTC. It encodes CASSHGTSGRDEQFF.

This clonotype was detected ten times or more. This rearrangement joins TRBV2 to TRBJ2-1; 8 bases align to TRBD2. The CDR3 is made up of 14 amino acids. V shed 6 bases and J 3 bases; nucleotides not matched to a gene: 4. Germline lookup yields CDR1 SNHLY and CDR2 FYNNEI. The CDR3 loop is CASRYGRDYNEQFF. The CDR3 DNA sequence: TGTGCCAGCAGGTACGGGAGGGACTACAATGAGCAGTTCTTC.

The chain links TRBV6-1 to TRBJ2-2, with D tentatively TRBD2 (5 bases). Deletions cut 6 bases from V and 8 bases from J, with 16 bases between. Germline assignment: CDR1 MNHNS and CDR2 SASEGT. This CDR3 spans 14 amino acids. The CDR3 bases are TGTGCCAGCAGCACGGACCCAGGCGGGGGGGAGCTGTTTTTT. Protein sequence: CASSTDPGGGELFF.

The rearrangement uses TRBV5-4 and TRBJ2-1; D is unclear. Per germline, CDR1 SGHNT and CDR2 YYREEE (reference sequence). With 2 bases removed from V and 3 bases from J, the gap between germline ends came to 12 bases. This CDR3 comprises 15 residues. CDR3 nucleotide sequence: TGTGCCAGCAGCTTCCGACAACCCCACTACAATGAGCAGTTCTTC. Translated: CASSFRQPHYNEQFF.

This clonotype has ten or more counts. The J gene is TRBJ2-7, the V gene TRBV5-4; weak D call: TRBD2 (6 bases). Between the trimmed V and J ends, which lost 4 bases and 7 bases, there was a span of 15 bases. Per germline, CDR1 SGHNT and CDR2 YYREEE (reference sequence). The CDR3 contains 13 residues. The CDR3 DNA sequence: TGTGCCAGCAGCCAAGGGCGGGATCGGGAGCAGTACTTC. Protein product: CASSQGRDREQYF.

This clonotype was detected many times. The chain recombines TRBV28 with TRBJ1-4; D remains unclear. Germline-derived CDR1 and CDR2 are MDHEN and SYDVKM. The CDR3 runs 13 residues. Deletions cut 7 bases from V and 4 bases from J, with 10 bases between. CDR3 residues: CASKVGINEKLFF. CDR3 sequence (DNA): TGTGCCAGCAAGGTGGGGATTAATGAAAAACTGTTTTTT.

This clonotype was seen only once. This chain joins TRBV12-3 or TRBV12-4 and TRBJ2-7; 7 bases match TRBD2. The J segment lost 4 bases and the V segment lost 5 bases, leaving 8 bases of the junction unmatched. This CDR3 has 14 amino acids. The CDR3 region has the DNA TGTGCCAGCAGTCCCCGGACTAGAAAGTACGAGCAGTACTTC. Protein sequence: CASSPRTRKYEQYF.

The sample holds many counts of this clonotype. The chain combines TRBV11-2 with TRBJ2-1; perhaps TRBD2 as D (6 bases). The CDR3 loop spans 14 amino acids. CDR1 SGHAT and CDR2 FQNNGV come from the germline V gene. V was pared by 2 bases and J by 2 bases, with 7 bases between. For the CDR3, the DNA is TGTGCCAGCAGCTTAACGGGAGCCTACAATGAGCAGTTCTTC. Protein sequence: CASSLTGAYNEQFF. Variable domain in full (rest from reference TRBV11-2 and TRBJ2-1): EAGVAQSPRYKIIEKRQSVAFWCNPISGHATLYWYQQILGQGPKLLIQFQNNGVVDDSQLPKDRFSAERLKGVDSTLKIQPAKLEDSAVYLCASSLTGAYNEQFFGPGTRLTVL.